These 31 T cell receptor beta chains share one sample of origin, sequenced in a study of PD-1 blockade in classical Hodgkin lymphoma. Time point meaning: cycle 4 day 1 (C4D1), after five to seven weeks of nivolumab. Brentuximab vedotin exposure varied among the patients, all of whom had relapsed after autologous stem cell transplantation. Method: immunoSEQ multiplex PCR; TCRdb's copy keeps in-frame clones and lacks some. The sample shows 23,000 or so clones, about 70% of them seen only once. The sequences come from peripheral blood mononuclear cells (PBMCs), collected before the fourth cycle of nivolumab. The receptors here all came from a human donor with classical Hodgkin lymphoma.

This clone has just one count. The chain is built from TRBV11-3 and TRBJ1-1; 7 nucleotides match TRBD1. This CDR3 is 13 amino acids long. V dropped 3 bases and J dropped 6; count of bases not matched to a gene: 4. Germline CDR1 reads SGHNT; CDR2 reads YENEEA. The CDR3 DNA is TGTGCCAGCAGCTTCCTAACAGGGGCTGAAGCTTTCTTT. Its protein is CASSFLTGAEAFF.

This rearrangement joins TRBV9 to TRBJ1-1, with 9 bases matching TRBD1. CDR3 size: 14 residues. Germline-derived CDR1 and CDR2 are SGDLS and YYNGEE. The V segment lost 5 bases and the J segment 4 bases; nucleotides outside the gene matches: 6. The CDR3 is CASRAGQGSTEAFF. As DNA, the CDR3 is TGTGCCAGCAGGGCCGGACAGGGGTCCACTGAAGCTTTCTTT.

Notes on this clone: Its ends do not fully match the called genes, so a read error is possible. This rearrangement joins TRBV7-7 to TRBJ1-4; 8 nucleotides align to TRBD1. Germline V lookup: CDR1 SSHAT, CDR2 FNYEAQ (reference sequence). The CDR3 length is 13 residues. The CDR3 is CASSTDRGEKLFF. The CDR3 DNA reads TGTGCTAGCAGTACCGACAGGGGTGAAAAACTGTTTTTT.

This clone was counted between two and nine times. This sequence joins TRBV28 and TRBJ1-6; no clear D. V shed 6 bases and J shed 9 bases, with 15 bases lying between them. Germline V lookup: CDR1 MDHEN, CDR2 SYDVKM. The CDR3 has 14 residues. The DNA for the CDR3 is TGTGCCAGCAGGATCATCAACAGCGGTTCACCCCTCCACTTT. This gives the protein CASRIINSGSPLHF.

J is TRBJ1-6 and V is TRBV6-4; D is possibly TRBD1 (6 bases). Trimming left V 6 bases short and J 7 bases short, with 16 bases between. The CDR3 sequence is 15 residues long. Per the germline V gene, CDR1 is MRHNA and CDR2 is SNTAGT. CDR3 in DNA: TGTGCCAGCAGCCCGGACAGCCCAGGGAATTCACCCCTCCACTTT. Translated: CASSPDSPGNSPLHF.

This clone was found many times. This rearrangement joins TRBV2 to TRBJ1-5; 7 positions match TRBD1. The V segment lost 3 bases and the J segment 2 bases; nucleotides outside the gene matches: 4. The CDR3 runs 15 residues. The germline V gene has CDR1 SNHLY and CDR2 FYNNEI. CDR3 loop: CASSEEGQGNQPQHF. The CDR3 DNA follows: TGTGCCAGCAGTGAGGAAGGACAGGGCAATCAGCCCCAGCATTTT.

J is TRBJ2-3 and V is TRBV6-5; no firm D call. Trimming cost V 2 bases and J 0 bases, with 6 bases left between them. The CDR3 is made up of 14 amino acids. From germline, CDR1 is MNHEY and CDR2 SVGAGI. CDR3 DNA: TGTGCCAGCAGTTACGGTGGCAGCACAGATACGCAGTATTTT. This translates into CASSYGGSTDTQYF.

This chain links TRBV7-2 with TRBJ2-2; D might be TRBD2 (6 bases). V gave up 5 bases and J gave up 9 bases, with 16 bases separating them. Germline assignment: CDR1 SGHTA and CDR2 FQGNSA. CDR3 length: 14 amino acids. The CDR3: CASSPRGGYWELFF. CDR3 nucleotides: TGTGCCAGCAGCCCGCGGGGCGGCTACTGGGAGCTGTTTTTT.

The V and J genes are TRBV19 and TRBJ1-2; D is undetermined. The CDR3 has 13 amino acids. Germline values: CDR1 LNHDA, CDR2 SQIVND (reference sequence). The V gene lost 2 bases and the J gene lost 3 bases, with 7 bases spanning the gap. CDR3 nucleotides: TGTGCCAGTAGTATATCTGGAGACTATGGCTACACCTTC. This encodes CASSISGDYGYTF. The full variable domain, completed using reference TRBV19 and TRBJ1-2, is DGGITQSPKYLFRKEGQNVTLSCEQNLNHDAMYWYRQDPGQGLRLIYYSQIVNDFQKGDIAEGYSVSREKKESFPLTVTSAQKNPTAFYLCASSISGDYGYTFGSGTRLTVV.

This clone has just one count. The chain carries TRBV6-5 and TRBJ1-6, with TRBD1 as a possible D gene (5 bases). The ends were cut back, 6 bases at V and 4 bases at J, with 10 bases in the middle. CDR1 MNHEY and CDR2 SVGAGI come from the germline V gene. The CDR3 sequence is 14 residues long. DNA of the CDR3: TGTGCCAGCAGACCCGGGGGGTATAATTCACCCCTCCACTTT. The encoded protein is CASRPGGYNSPLHF.

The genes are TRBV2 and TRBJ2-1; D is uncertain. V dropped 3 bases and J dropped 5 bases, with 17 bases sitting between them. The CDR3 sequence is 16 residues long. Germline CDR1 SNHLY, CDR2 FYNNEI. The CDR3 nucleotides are TGTGCCAGCAGTGACGGTGGCGTCGGAAGGGACAATGAGCAGTTCTTC. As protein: CASSDGGVGRDNEQFF. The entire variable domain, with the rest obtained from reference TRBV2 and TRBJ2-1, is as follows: EPEVTQTPSHQVTQMGQEVILRCVPISNHLYFYWYRQILGQKVEFLVSFYNNEISEKSEIFDDQFSVERPDGSNFTLKIRSTKLEDSAMYFCASSDGGVGRDNEQFFGPGTRLTVL.

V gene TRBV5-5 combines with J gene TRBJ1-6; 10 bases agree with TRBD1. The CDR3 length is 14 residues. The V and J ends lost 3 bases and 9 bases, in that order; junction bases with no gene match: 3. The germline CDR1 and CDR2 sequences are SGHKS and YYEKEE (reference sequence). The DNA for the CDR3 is TGTGCCAGCAGCTCTTGGACAGGGGGTTCACCCCTCCACTTT. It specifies CASSSWTGGSPLHF.

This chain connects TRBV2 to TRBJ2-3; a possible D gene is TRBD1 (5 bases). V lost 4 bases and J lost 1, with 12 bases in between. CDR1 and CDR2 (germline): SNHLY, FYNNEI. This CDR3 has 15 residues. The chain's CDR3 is CASSGLGQGTDTQYF. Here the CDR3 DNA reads TGTGCCAGCAGTGGGTTGGGGCAGGGCACAGATACGCAGTATTTT.

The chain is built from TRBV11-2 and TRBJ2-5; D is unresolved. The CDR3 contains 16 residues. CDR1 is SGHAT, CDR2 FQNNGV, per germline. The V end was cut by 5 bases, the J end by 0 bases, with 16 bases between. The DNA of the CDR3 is TGTGCCAGCAGCCACCCGTGGCGGAAGTACCAAGAGACCCAGTACTTC. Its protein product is CASSHPWRKYQETQYF.

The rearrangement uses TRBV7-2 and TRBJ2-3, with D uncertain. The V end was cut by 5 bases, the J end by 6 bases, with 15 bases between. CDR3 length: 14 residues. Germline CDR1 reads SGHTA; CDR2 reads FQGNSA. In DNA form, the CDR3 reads TGTGCCAGCAGCCCATCGCGCTACACGGATACGCAGTATTTT. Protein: CASSPSRYTDTQYF.

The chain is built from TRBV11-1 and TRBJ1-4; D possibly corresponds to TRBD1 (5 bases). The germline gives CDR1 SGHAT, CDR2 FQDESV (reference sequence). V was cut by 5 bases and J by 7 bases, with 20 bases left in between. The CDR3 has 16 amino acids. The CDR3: CASSLEPGSFFEKLFF. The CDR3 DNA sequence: TGTGCCAGCAGCCTTGAACCAGGGTCCTTTTTTGAAAAACTGTTTTTT.

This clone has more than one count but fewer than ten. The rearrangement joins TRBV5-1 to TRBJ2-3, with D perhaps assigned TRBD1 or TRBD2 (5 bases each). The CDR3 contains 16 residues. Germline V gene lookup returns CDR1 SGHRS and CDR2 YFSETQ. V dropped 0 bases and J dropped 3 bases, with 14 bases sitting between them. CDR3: CASSLGDGTMTDTQYF. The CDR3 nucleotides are TGCGCCAGCAGCTTGGGGGACGGTACCATGACAGATACGCAGTATTTT.

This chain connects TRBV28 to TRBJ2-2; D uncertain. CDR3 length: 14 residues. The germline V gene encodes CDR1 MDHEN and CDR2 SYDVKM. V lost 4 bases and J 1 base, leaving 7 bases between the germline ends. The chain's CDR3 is CASSSPGNTGELFF. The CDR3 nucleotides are TGTGCCAGCAGTTCCCCAGGGAACACCGGGGAGCTGTTTTTT.

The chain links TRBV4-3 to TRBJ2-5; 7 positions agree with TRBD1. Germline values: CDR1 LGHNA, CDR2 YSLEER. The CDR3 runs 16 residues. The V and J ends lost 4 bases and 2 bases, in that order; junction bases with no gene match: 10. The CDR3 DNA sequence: TGCGCCAGCAGCCCCGGGGAACAGGGGTGGCAAGAGACCCAGTACTTC. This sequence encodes CASSPGEQGWQETQYF.

The DNA for the CDR3 is TGTGCCAGCAGCTTAGGGCAGCTTGAAGCTTTCTTT. It yields the protein CASSLGQLEAFF. The V and J genes are TRBV7-5 and TRBJ1-1. TRBV7-5 has pseudogene status. The CDR3 is made up of 12 amino acids.

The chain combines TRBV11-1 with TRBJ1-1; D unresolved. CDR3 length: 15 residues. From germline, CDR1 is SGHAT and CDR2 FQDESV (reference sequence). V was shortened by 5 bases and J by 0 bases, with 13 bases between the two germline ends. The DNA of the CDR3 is TGTGCCAGCAGCCCAGCGGAAGGGTTGAACACTGAAGCTTTCTTT. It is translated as CASSPAEGLNTEAFF.

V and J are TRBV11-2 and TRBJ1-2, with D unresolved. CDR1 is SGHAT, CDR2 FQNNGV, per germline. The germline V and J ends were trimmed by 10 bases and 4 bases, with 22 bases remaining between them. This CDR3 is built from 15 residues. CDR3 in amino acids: CATQQAPVSGYGYTF. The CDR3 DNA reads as TGTGCCACCCAGCAAGCTCCCGTCTCTGGCTATGGCTACACCTTC.

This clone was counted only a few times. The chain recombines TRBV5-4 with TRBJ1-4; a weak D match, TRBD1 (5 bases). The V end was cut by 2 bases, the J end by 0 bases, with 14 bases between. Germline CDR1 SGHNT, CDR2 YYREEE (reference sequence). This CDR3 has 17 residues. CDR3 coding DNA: TGTGCCAGCAGCTTTTACCAGGGTCCCGCAACTAATGAAAAACTGTTTTTT. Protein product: CASSFYQGPATNEKLFF.

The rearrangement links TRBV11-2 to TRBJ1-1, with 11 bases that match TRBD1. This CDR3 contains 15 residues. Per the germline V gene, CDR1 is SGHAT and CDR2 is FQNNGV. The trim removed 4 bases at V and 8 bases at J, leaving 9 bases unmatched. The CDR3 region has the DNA TGTGCCAGCAGCTACCGGACAGGGGGCGCCCCCGAAGCTTTCTTT. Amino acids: CASSYRTGGAPEAFF.

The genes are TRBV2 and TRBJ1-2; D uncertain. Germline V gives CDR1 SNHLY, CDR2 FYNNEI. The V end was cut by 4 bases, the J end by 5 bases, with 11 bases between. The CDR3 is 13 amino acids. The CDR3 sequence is CASSVNSPYGYTF. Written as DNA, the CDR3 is TGTGCCAGCAGTGTTAACAGTCCTTATGGCTACACCTTC.

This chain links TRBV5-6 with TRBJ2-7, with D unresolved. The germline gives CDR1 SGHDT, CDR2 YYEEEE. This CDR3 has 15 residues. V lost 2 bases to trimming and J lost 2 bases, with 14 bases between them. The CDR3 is CASSLNRQTAYEQYV. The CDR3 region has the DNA TGTGCCAGCAGCTTAAATAGGCAGACCGCCTACGAGCAGTACGTC.

CDR3 in DNA: TGCGCCAGCAGCCAAGAAGTACTAAACTTAGCAGATACGCAGTATTTT. It yields the protein CASSQEVLNLADTQYF. The V call is TRBV4-3, the J call TRBJ2-3; D not certain. The CDR3 has 16 residues. The V and J ends lost 0 bases and 4 bases respectively, with 14 bases between them. CDR1 LGHNA and CDR2 YSLEER come from the germline V gene.

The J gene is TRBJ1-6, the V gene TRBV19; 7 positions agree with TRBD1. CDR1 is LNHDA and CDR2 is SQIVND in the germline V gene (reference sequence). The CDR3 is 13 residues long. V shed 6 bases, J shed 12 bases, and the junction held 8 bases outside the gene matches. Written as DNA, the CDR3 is TGTGCCAGTAGATCTACAGGGGTGCAACCCCTCCACTTT. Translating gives CASRSTGVQPLHF.

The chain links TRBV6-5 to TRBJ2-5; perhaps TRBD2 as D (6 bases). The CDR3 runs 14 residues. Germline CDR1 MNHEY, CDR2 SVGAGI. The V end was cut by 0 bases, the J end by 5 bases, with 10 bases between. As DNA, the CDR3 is TGTGCCAGCAGTTACTCCCCGGGGGTTGAGACCCAGTACTTC. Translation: CASSYSPGVETQYF.

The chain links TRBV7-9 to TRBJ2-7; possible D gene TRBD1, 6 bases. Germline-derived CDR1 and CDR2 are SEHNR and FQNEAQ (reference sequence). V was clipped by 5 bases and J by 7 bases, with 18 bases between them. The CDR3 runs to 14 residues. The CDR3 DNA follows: TGTGCCAGCAGCCCCCGGACCGGTACAGGGGAGCAGTACTTC. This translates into CASSPRTGTGEQYF.

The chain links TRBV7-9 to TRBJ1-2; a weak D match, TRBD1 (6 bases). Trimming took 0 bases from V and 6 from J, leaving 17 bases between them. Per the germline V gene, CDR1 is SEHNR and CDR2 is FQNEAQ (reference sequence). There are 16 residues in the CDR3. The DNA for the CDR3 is TGTGCCAGCAGCTTAGCGGGACACGAATTAGTTGATGGCTACACCTTC. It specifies CASSLAGHELVDGYTF.